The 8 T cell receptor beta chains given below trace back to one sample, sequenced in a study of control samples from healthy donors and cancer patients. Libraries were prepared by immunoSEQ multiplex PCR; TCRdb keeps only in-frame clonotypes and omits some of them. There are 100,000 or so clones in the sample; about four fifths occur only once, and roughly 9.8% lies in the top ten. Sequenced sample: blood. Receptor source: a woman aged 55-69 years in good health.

For the CDR3, the DNA is TGTGCCAGCAGTGTCAGGGGGCTTACTGAAGCTTTCTTT. Its protein is CASSVRGLTEAFF. This chain joins TRBV28 and TRBJ1-1; TRBD1 matches at 8 bases. The CDR3 length is 13 residues. Unmatched junction bases numbered 4, after V lost 5 bases and J lost 5 bases. In germline, CDR1 is MDHEN, CDR2 SYDVKM.

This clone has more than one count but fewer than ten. CDR3 residues: CASSQGPQVTYEQYF. CDR3 DNA: TGTGCCAGCAGCCAGGGGCCACAGGTCACCTACGAGCAGTACTTC. The rearrangement links TRBV11-3 to TRBJ2-7, with D possibly TRBD1 on 6 matching bases. The germline CDR1 and CDR2 sequences are SGHNT and YENEEA. V shed 5 bases and J shed 2 bases, with 16 bases lying between them. The CDR3 runs 15 residues.

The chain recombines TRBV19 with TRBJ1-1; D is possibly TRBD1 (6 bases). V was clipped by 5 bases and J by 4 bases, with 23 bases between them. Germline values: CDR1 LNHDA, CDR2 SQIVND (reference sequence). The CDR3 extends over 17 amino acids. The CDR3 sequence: CASSFMGIRGGGTEAFF. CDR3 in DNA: TGTGCCAGTAGTTTTATGGGCATAAGGGGGGGAGGCACTGAAGCTTTCTTT.

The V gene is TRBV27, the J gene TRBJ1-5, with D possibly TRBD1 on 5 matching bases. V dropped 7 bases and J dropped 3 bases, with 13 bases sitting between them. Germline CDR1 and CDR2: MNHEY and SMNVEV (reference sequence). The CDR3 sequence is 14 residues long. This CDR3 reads CASMVDSFNQPQHF. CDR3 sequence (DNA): TGTGCCAGCATGGTCGACAGTTTCAATCAGCCCCAGCATTTT.

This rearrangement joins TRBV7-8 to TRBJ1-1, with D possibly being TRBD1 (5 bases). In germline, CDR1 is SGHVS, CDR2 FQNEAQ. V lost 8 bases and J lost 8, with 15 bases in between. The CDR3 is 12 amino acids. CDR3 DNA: TGTGCCAGCGAGGGGAACGGAATAGAAGCTTTCTTT. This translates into CASEGNGIEAFF.

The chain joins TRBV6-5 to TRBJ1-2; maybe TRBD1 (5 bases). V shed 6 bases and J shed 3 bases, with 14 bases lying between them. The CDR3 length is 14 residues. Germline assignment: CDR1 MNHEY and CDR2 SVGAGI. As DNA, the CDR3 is TGTGCCAGCAGGGCTCCTATGGGGGACTATGGCTACACCTTC. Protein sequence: CASRAPMGDYGYTF.

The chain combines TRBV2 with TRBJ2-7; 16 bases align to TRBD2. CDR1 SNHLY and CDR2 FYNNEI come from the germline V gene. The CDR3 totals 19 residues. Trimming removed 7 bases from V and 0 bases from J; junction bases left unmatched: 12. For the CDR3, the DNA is TGTGCCAGCACCTCCGTGGGACTAGCGGGAGGGCGGGGCTCCTACGAGCAGTACTTC. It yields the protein CASTSVGLAGGRGSYEQYF.

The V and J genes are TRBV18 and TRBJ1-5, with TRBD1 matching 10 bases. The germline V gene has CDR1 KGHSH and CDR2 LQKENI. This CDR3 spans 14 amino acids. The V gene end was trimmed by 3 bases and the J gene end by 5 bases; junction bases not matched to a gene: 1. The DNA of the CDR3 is TGTGCCAGCTCACCCGGGACAGGGGATCAGCCCCAGCATTTT. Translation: CASSPGTGDQPQHF.